This T cell receptor (beta chain) comes out of a study of patients and donors after allogeneic stem cell transplantation (TCRdb year 2020). Regarding this clonotype: Its binding antigen is unknown. One base away there is no much larger clone; base qualities are not given.

Including cysteine and phenylalanine, the CDR3 has 10 amino acids. Here the CDR3 DNA is all that survives: 30 bases in frame from base 1. The germline V gene encodes CDR1 SQVTM and CDR2 ANQGSEA. Trimming at the junction amounts to 4 bases on V and 8 bases on J, and the germline ends lie 6 bases apart. Library prep was done by RT-PCR. Sequencing was performed on a NextSeq 550. In-frame beta chains were kept once TCRdb had trimmed the public reads at Q25 with fastp and called clones with MiXCR. Every entry covers one CDR3 protein and lists the most common genes and DNA from its rows. For this sample the table gives about 100,000 distinct CDR3 sequences, of which approximately 40% were detected only once. The ten largest clones add up to around 25% of the sample.

Sequencing was done on a sample of blood, either unsorted or a sorted T cell fraction (not recorded which). The TCR comes from a human donor who was either an allogeneic HSCT recipient or a stem cell or donor lymphocyte infusion donor (not recorded which). It is not recorded whose cells these are; they may come from a transplant donor. The sequence links TRBV29-1 to TRBJ2-1; a weak D assignment points to TRBD2 (5 bases agree). The DNA sequence follows: TGCAGCGTTGCGCGGGATGAGCAGTTCTTC. Protein translation: CSVARDEQFF.